This T cell receptor (beta chain) derives from a study of T cells in Graves' hyperthyroidism and ophthalmopathy. Template material for amplifying TCR beta CDR3 regions consisted of RNA transcripts. The study used the HTBI primer set for a first-round RT-PCR of the TCR CDR3. MiXCR, run by TCRdb on the multiplex PCR reads, gives a single entry per CDR3 protein. Here the sample spans some 420,000 distinct CDR3 sequences, roughly an eighth being singletons. The study defined stable Graves' hyperthyroidism as no ophthalmopathy progression within 18 months. In its sample, this clonotype was seen many times. The J segment lost 6 bases and the V segment lost 3 bases, leaving 14 bases of the junction unmatched. The CDR3 is made up of 17 amino acids.

The sequence came from a woman younger than 35 with Graves' hyperthyroidism. This sequence joins TRBV12-3 or TRBV12-4 and TRBJ2-1, with 7 bases lining up with TRBD2. The source material was blood. The CDR3 protein is CASSFSMGGEGSNEQFF. The CDR3, as DNA: TGTGCCAGCAGTTTCTCGATGGGCGGGGAGGGGAGCAATGAGCAGTTCTTC.